This T cell receptor (beta chain) is from a study of human T cells and chemical hapten exposure. The time point was: patch test 2, 6 weeks after DPC sensitization. The treatment: therapeutic diphenylcyclopropenone sensitization with weekly scalp DPC. The CDR3 contains 12 residues. Trimming at V came to 4 bases and at J to 8 bases, leaving 5 bases not matched to a gene. CDR1 and CDR2 (germline): SGHAT, FQNNGV. TCRdb redid the calling of the RACE reads with MiXCR, one entry per CDR3 protein. This repertoire shows under 100,000 distinct CDR3 sequences, 10% found once; its top ten account for 4% to 5.5%. At least ten counts were recorded for this clonotype.

The TCR was taken from a woman between 50 and 59 years old with alopecia areata. Some clones in this sample may be carry-over from other donors' samples. The chain has TRBV11-2 and TRBJ2-7, with 7 bases that match TRBD2. Source: whole blood, taken in connection with sensitization to the hapten diphenylcyclopropenone (DPC). CDR3 loop: CASSSTSTKQYF. The DNA for the CDR3 is TGTGCCAGCAGCTCGACTAGCACCAAGCAGTACTTC.